This T cell receptor (beta chain) was found in a study of cytomegalovirus exposure and HLA in healthy donors. Study results and limitations: There were 160 or so TCR beta chains listed as cytomegalovirus-associated.

This PCR relied on a set of 60 Vbeta primers and 13 Jbeta primers. Only in-frame clones appear in the TCRdb table, and some are missing; sequencing was by immunoSEQ multiplex PCR. The sample has approximately 140,000 clones, just under 85% seen once. V shed 4 bases and J 4 bases; nucleotides not matched to a gene: 7. This CDR3 comprises 16 residues. CDR1 is SGHRS and CDR2 is YFSETQ in the germline V gene. As for this clone: Antigen specificity is unknown.

Donors were ostensibly healthy at sampling, although undocumented immune exposures were probable. The V call is TRBV5-1, the J call TRBJ2-3; 12 bases map to TRBD2. The clonotype originates from a woman aged 40 to 50 in good health and CMV-seronegative. What was sequenced was PBMCs. The chain's CDR3 is CASSQGTSGPADTQYF. In DNA, the CDR3 is TGCGCCAGCAGCCAGGGGACTAGCGGGCCCGCAGATACGCAGTATTTT.